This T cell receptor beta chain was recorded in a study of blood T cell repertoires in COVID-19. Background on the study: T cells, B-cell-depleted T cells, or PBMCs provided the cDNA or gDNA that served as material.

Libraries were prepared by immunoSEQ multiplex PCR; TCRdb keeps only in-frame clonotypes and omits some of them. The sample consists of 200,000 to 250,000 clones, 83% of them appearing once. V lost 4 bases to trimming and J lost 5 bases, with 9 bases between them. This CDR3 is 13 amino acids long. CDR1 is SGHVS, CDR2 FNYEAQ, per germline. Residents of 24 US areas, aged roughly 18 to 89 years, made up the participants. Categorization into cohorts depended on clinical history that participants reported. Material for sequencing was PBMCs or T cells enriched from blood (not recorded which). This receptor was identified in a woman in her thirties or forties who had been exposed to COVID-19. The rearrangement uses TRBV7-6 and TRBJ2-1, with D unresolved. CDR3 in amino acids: CASSSALDNEQFF. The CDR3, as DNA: TGTGCCAGCAGCTCCGCGCTAGACAATGAGCAGTTCTTC.